This section outlines one T cell receptor beta chain sequence together with its context. The antigen is undetermined. CDR1 is SEHNR, CDR2 FQNEAQ, per germline (reference sequence). This CDR3 has 16 residues. Trimming cost V 6 bases and J 6 bases; bases outside gene matches: 16. This sample was taken from a study of cytomegalovirus exposure and HLA in healthy donors. The PCR used 60 Vbeta and 13 Jbeta primers. Authors' processing steps: In a later analysis, of around 85 million unique beta chains, about 12 million appeared in at least two donors. Sequencing used immunoSEQ multiplex PCR; TCRdb keeps in-frame clones, though not all of them. V, J and clone size are those of that table, while D and trimming were read from the DNA. The sample carries about 91,000 clones, over 80% recorded once. The study, taken as a whole, reports: A classifier reportedly called cytomegalovirus status with high sensitivity and specificity. A later analysis found common viral pathogens apparently linked to several of the most significant clusters.

All the people who gave samples were healthy bone marrow donors. The TCR was taken from a young man in good health and CMV-seronegative. The chain employs TRBV7-9 and TRBJ2-7; 8 positions match TRBD1. Sequenced: PBMCs. The CDR3 is CASSRPGTGSISEQYF. Written as DNA, the CDR3 is TGTGCCAGCAGTCGTCCCGGGACAGGATCGATCAGCGAGCAGTACTTC.